A selection of T cell receptor beta chains follows, all from one sample in a study of preoperative IRX-2 immunotherapy in early breast cancer. The data were produced by immunoSEQ multiplex PCR, yet TCRdb's version contains in-frame clones alone and is incomplete. The data contain approximately 44,000 clones, less than 95% of them seen just once; the ten biggest clones take up about 1.6%. The specimen comprised tumor tissue, sampled after IRX-2 immunotherapy. The receptors come from a human donor with breast cancer. Each CDR3 is given with its conserved first and last residue. A D gene is named only where the DNA matches it firmly. Clone sizes are given selectively: once, few, many, or a class where the clone is expanded.

j_call,d_call,clone_size,v_call,cdr3_aa,cdr3_nt
TRBJ2-7,NA,NA,TRBV7-6,CASSLAQGQGAYEQYF,TGTGCCAGCAGCTTAGCCCAGGGCCAGGGCGCCTACGAGCAGTACTTC
TRBJ2-3,NA,NA,TRBV2,CASRTGYSPDTQYF,TGTGCCAGCAGAACCGGGTATTCACCAGATACGCAGTATTTT
TRBJ1-3,NA,NA,TRBV6-6,CASSYESSGNTIYF,TGTGCCAGCAGTTACGAGTCCTCTGGAAACACCATATATTTT
TRBJ2-6,TRBD2,NA,TRBV7-3,CASSHAGGWGGGANVLTF,TGTGCCAGCAGCCACGCGGGGGGATGGGGCGGAGGGGCCAACGTCCTGACTTTC
TRBJ2-1,NA,NA,TRBV30,CAWGKDSLYNEQFF,TGTGCCTGGGGTAAGGACAGCCTCTACAATGAGCAGTTCTTC
TRBJ2-7,NA,NA,TRBV14,CASNMFGGSYEQYF,TGTGCCAGCAACATGTTCGGCGGATCCTACGAGCAGTACTTC
TRBJ2-1,NA,NA,TRBV27,CASSLAGLNEQFF,TGTGCCAGCAGTTTAGCAGGGCTAAATGAGCAGTTCTTC
TRBJ2-7,NA,NA,TRBV28,CASSFLGYEQYF,TGTGCCAGCAGTTTTCTGGGGTACGAGCAGTACTTC
TRBJ1-2,NA,once,TRBV4-3,CASSQDSVGYYGYTF,TGCGCCAGCAGCCAAGATTCGGTAGGGTACTATGGCTACACCTTC
TRBJ2-2,TRBD2,NA,TRBV19,CASSILGLAYTGELFF,TGTGCCAGTAGTATTTTGGGACTAGCGTACACCGGGGAGCTGTTTTTT
TRBJ1-2,NA,NA,TRBV6-6,CASSYAGKEGYTF,TGTGCCAGCAGTTATGCAGGGAAGGAAGGCTACACCTTC
TRBJ2-1,TRBD2,NA,TRBV5-6,CASSLIGGGVQFF,TGTGCCAGCAGCTTGATAGGCGGGGGAGTACAGTTCTTC
TRBJ1-1,NA,NA,TRBV27,CASSLLGAEYTEAFF,TGTGCCAGCAGTTTATTGGGAGCCGAGTACACTGAAGCTTTCTTT
TRBJ1-2,TRBD1,NA,TRBV7-6,CASSLGTGVGTYGYTF,TGTGCCAGCAGCTTAGGGACAGGGGTGGGGACCTATGGCTACACCTTC
TRBJ1-5,NA,few,TRBV5-4,CASSSLRQNSNQPQHF,TGTGCCAGCAGCTCCCTTCGACAGAATAGCAATCAGCCCCAGCATTTT
TRBJ2-1,NA,NA,TRBV19,CASSIDRGPHYNEQFF,TGTGCCAGTAGTATAGATCGTGGGCCTCACTACAATGAGCAGTTCTTC
TRBJ1-3,NA,NA,TRBV18,CASSPPNRADGNTIYF,TGTGCCAGCTCACCACCGAATAGGGCAGACGGAAACACCATATATTTT
TRBJ1-3,NA,once,TRBV6-1,CASSDIGSGNTIYF,TGTGCCAGCAGTGATATAGGGTCTGGAAACACCATATATTTT
TRBJ1-2,TRBD1,NA,TRBV19,CATSQGVYGYTF,TGTGCCACCTCGCAGGGGGTCTATGGCTACACCTTC
TRBJ2-7,NA,NA,TRBV6-1,CASPRDYSSEQYF,TGTGCCAGCCCGCGAGATTACTCGTCTGAGCAGTACTTC
TRBJ2-7,TRBD1,NA,TRBV11-3,CASSHSGQPYEQYF,TGTGCCAGCAGCCACTCGGGACAGCCCTACGAGCAGTACTTC
TRBJ1-1,NA,NA,TRBV14,CASSRRGPRGNTEAFF,TGTGCCAGCAGCCGTCGAGGCCCTAGGGGGAACACTGAAGCTTTCTTT
TRBJ2-3,NA,NA,TRBV6-1,CASSATQGRDTQYF,TGTGCCAGCAGCGCTACCCAGGGTAGGGATACGCAGTATTTT
TRBJ1-1,TRBD1,NA,TRBV5-6,CASSWGQGWTEAFF,TGTGCCAGCAGCTGGGGACAGGGATGGACTGAAGCTTTCTTT
TRBJ1-6,NA,NA,TRBV5-1,CASSPDWSSYNSPLHF,TGCGCCAGCAGCCCGGACTGGAGCTCCTATAATTCACCCCTCCACTTT
TRBJ1-4,NA,NA,TRBV9,CASSVQSGALEKLFF,TGTGCCAGCAGCGTACAATCAGGGGCACTCGAAAAACTGTTTTTT
TRBJ1-2,NA,NA,TRBV7-9,CASSLTPPPGRDKYGYTF,TGTGCCAGCAGCTTAACCCCGCCCCCAGGCAGGGATAAATATGGCTACACCTTC
TRBJ2-2,NA,few,TRBV7-2,CASSDRTSTGELFF,TGTGCCAGCTCAGACAGGACGAGCACCGGGGAGCTGTTTTTT
TRBJ2-7,TRBD2,NA,TRBV5-6,CASSRGLAERYEQYF,TGTGCCAGCAGTCGTGGACTAGCGGAAAGGTACGAGCAGTACTTC
TRBJ1-2,NA,NA,TRBV4-3,CASSQDHGGALGYTF,TGCGCCAGCAGCCAAGATCATGGGGGGGCGCTTGGCTACACCTTC
TRBJ2-3,TRBD1,NA,TRBV7-2,CASSSQGVGTATQYF,TGTGCCAGCAGCTCACAGGGGGTGGGCACAGCTACGCAGTATTTT
TRBJ1-2,NA,NA,TRBV7-9,CASSLGEYYGYTF,TGTGCCAGCAGCTTAGGCGAATACTATGGCTACACCTTC
TRBJ2-7,TRBD1,NA,TRBV2,CASSERQGFYEQYF,TGTGCCAGCAGTGAGAGACAGGGTTTCTACGAGCAGTACTTC
TRBJ2-7,TRBD2,NA,TRBV30,CAWSWAGVSYEQYF,TGTGCCTGGAGTTGGGCGGGAGTGTCCTACGAGCAGTACTTC
TRBJ2-7,TRBD1,once,TRBV5-1,CASSSGRDRVTYEQYF,TGCGCCAGCAGCTCTGGCAGGGACAGGGTAACCTACGAGCAGTACTTC
TRBJ2-1,TRBD2,NA,TRBV5-6,CASSLWAGGNNEQFF,TGTGCCAGCAGCTTGTGGGCGGGAGGCAACAATGAGCAGTTCTTC
TRBJ2-7,NA,few,TRBV4-3,CASSQSHREGSEQYF,TGCGCCAGCAGCCAAAGTCACAGGGAGGGATCCGAGCAGTACTTC
TRBJ2-1,TRBD1,NA,TRBV7-2,CASSLTGTSDEQFF,TGTGCCAGCAGTCTGACAGGGACAAGCGATGAGCAGTTCTTC
TRBJ2-2,NA,once,TRBV2,CASSIQGLGELFF,TGTGCCAGCAGTATACAGGGTTTAGGGGAGCTGTTTTTT
TRBJ2-7,NA,once,TRBV5-1,CASSLATQSYEQYF,TGCGCCAGCAGCTTGGCCACACAGTCCTACGAGCAGTACTTC
TRBJ2-1,NA,once,TRBV14,CASSRVLSYNEQFF,TGTGCCAGCAGTCGGGTCCTATCTTACAATGAGCAGTTCTTC
TRBJ2-1,TRBD2,once,TRBV4-3,CASSQIFSGGTVGNEQFF,TGCGCCAGCAGCCAAATTTTTAGCGGGGGGACCGTCGGCAATGAGCAGTTCTTC
TRBJ2-5,NA,NA,TRBV5-4,CASSSLGRGQETQYF,TGTGCCAGCAGCTCCCTGGGCAGGGGACAAGAGACCCAGTACTTC
TRBJ1-5,NA,NA,TRBV5-6,CASSSWWSGYSNQPQHF,TGTGCCAGCAGCTCATGGTGGAGCGGATATAGCAATCAGCCCCAGCATTTT
TRBJ2-7,NA,once,TRBV5-1,CASSLGKPLYEQYF,TGCGCCAGCAGCTTGGGGAAACCACTCTACGAGCAGTACTTC
TRBJ2-5,TRBD2,NA,TRBV5-1,CASSFGERGAQETQYF,TGCGCCAGCAGCTTTGGGGAGCGGGGGGCCCAAGAGACCCAGTACTTC
TRBJ2-2,TRBD2,NA,TRBV5-5,CASSFPGLAGENTGELFF,TGTGCCAGCAGCTTCCCGGGACTAGCGGGAGAAAACACCGGGGAGCTGTTTTTT
TRBJ2-3,NA,NA,TRBV9,CASSVGLDRSTDTQYF,TGTGCCAGCAGCGTGGGACTTGACAGAAGCACAGATACGCAGTATTTT
TRBJ1-6,NA,NA,TRBV30,CAWSATRDSPLHF,TGTGCCTGGAGTGCAACGCGGGATTCACCCCTCCACTTT
TRBJ2-7,NA,NA,TRBV7-2,CASSSRGRAPYEQYF,TGTGCCAGCAGCTCTCGGGGAAGGGCCCCCTACGAGCAGTACTTC
TRBJ2-5,TRBD1,NA,TRBV19,CASRPRQGGSANQETQYF,TGTGCCAGTAGACCCCGACAGGGGGGTAGTGCAAACCAAGAGACCCAGTACTTC